What follows are 8 T cell receptor beta chains derived from one specimen sequenced in a study of T-cell memory formation after mild COVID-19. TCRdb independently ran MiXCR on the 5' RACE reads; one entry per CDR3 protein. The repertoire has about 400,000 distinct CDR3 sequences, less than 25% of them found once; the top ten carry around 13%. The sequenced material came from PBMCs or a T cell subset sorted from them (not recorded which). These receptors were collected from an adult woman who had mild COVID-19 (a few samples of this study predate the infection). Cell type and time point are not known.

This clonotype has only one observation. This chain connects TRBV6-1 to TRBJ2-6; D is possibly TRBD2 (5 bases). The CDR3 totals 14 residues. Trimming took off 3 bases at V and 2 bases at J, with 5 bases between the two ends. Germline lookup yields CDR1 MNHNS and CDR2 SASEGT. The CDR3, as DNA: TGTGCCAGCAGTGAGAGGGCTGGGGCCAACGTCCTGACTTTC. Amino acid sequence: CASSERAGANVLTF.

This clonotype turned up a few times. The J gene is TRBJ2-6, the V gene TRBV29-1; no firm D call. CDR3 length equals 14 residues. The ends were cut back, 4 bases at V and 3 bases at J, with 10 bases in the middle. Per germline, CDR1 SQVTM and CDR2 ANQGSEA. The CDR3 DNA sequence: TGCAGCGTTGCTATGGTTAGTGGGGCCAACGTCCTGACTTTC. It is translated as CSVAMVSGANVLTF. Using reference TRBV29-1 and TRBJ2-6 for the parts outside the CDR3, the full variable domain is SAVISQKPSRDICQRGTSLTIQCQVDSQVTMMFWYRQQPGQSLTLIATANQGSEATYESGFVIDKFPISRPNLTFSTLTVSNMSPEDSSIYLCSVAMVSGANVLTFGAGSRLTVL.

V and J are TRBV7-9 and TRBJ2-7; D assignment may be TRBD1 or TRBD2 (7 bases each). The germline V and J ends were trimmed by 3 bases and 2 bases, with 17 bases remaining between them. CDR3 length: 16 residues. Germline V gives CDR1 SEHNR, CDR2 FQNEAQ (reference sequence). The CDR3 DNA sequence: TGTGCCAGCAGCTTTCCCAGGGGGGGACTTACCTACGAGCAGTACTTC. This sequence encodes CASSFPRGGLTYEQYF. The complete variable domain, with remaining parts taken from reference TRBV7-9 and TRBJ2-7, reads DTGVSQNPRHKITKRGQNVTFRCDPISEHNRLYWYRQTLGQGPEFLTYFQNEAQLEKSRLLSDRFSAERPKGSFSTLEIQRTEQGDSAMYLCASSFPRGGLTYEQYFGPGTRLTVT.

This clonotype occurred a few times. V and J are TRBV7-8 and TRBJ2-1; D is undetermined. V lost 4 bases and J lost 5, with 12 bases in between. The CDR3 has 14 amino acids. CDR1 is SGHVS and CDR2 is FQNEAQ in the germline V gene. In DNA form, the CDR3 reads TGTGCCAGCAGCTCTTCCCTTTGGGACAATGAGCAGTTCTTC. Its protein is CASSSSLWDNEQFF.

This clonotype was picked up a small number of times. The gene calls are TRBV6-6 and TRBJ2-3, with 11 bases fitting TRBD2. Germline values: CDR1 MNHNY, CDR2 SVGAGI (reference sequence). The CDR3 sequence is 19 residues long. The trim removed 0 bases at V and 5 bases at J, leaving 13 bases unmatched. CDR3 coding DNA: TGTGCCAGCAGTTACTCGCCCGATCGCGTAGCGGGGGGGCAAGATACGCAGTATTTT. It yields the protein CASSYSPDRVAGGQDTQYF.

The J gene is TRBJ2-5, the V gene TRBV5-5, with 10 bases matching TRBD2. V shed 3 bases and J 1 base; nucleotides not matched to a gene: 9. CDR1 and CDR2 from the germline V gene are SGHKS and YYEKEE (reference sequence). This CDR3 region has 17 residues. The CDR3 nucleotides are TGTGCCAGCAGCTCACCCGCTAGCGGGAGATCCCAAGAGACCCAGTACTTC. It codes for CASSSPASGRSQETQYF. The full variable domain, completed using reference TRBV5-5 and TRBJ2-5, is DAGVTQSPTHLIKTRGQQVTLRCSPISGHKSVSWYQQVLGQGPQFIFQYYEKEERGRGNFPDRFSARQFPNYSSELNVNALLLGDSALYLCASSSPASGRSQETQYFGPGTRLLVL.

The chain is built from TRBV7-8 and TRBJ2-1; 11 bases fit TRBD2. Germline lookup yields CDR1 SGHVS and CDR2 FQNEAQ. J lost 8 bases, V lost 5 bases, and 11 bases had no gene match. CDR3 length: 16 residues. This CDR3 is CASSETTSGSWYEQFF. CDR3 DNA sequence: TGTGCCAGCAGCGAGACCACTAGCGGGAGTTGGTATGAGCAGTTCTTC.

This chain connects TRBV18 to TRBJ2-7; weak D call: TRBD1 (6 bases). The CDR3 is 14 residues long. The V end lost 4 bases, the J end lost 5 bases, and 15 bases lay between the germline ends. Germline V CDR1 and CDR2: KGHSH, LQKENI. The CDR3 spells CASSRRTGIHEQYF. Here the CDR3 DNA reads TGTGCCAGCTCACGGCGAACAGGGATCCACGAGCAGTACTTC.